What follows are 21 T cell receptor beta chains derived from one specimen sequenced in a study of beta chain features in type 1 diabetes. Isolated RNA was reverse transcribed in full, so expressed TCRB transcripts were sequenced. TCRdb's table, derived via immunoSEQ multiplex PCR, lists solely in-frame clones and lacks some. Altogether about 160,000 clones are present, about 9.1% being singletons, with the ten largest covering 2.3%. The sample was central memory CD4+ T cells from blood. The receptors originated from a woman younger than 35 in good health.

This clone showed up just a few times. The genes are TRBV2 and TRBJ2-7; D is uncertain. This CDR3 has 13 residues. V shed 6 bases and J shed 7 bases, with 16 bases lying between them. The germline V gene has CDR1 SNHLY and CDR2 FYNNEI. As DNA, the CDR3 is TGTGCCAGCAGCTCTGCGCAACGAGTTGAGCAGTACTTC. Its translation: CASSSAQRVEQYF.

The chain carries TRBV18 and TRBJ2-3; 7 nucleotides agree with TRBD2. CDR1 and CDR2 (germline): KGHSH, LQKENI. This CDR3 has 13 residues. Trimming cost V 8 bases and J 1 base; bases outside gene matches: 3. The CDR3 sequence is CASAGVGTDTQYF. The CDR3 DNA sequence: TGTGCCAGCGCGGGAGTCGGCACAGATACGCAGTATTTT.

The J gene is TRBJ2-5, the V gene TRBV10-3; 10 nucleotides align to TRBD1. V trimming: 6 bases; J trimming: 5 bases; junction bases outside the gene matches: 6. Germline assignment: CDR1 ENHRY and CDR2 SYGVKD. The CDR3 has 14 amino acids. The chain's CDR3 is CAIRRQGARETQYF. The CDR3 DNA reads TGTGCCATCAGAAGACAGGGGGCGAGGGAGACCCAGTACTTC.

Remarks on this clone: The same CDR3 is also encoded by other DNA sequences in this sample. This chain uses TRBV7-9 with TRBJ1-5; D unresolved. In germline, CDR1 is SEHNR, CDR2 FQNEAQ (reference sequence). V lost 6 bases to trimming and J lost 5 bases, with 11 bases between them. The CDR3 consists of 13 residues. The CDR3 DNA follows: TGTGCCAGCAGTGATCGGGTGGATCAGCCCCAGCATTTT. It yields the protein CASSDRVDQPQHF.

The chain joins TRBV4-1 to TRBJ2-1, with TRBD2 matching 10 bases. This CDR3 has 16 residues. Germline V gives CDR1 MGHRA, CDR2 YSYEKL. The trim removed 0 bases at V and 9 bases at J, leaving 8 bases unmatched. This CDR3 is CASSQDQQRGGAEQFF. In DNA, the CDR3 is TGCGCCAGCAGCCAAGATCAGCAGCGGGGGGGCGCTGAGCAGTTCTTC.

This clone has only a few counts. The chain couples TRBV6-1 to TRBJ2-5; D possibly corresponds to TRBD2 (6 bases). Germline V gene lookup returns CDR1 MNHNS and CDR2 SASEGT. The CDR3 loop spans 15 amino acids. The germline V and J ends were trimmed by 3 bases and 4 bases, with 15 bases remaining between them. The CDR3 DNA reads TGTGCCAGCAGTGAGGGACTCCTGGAGGTAGAGACCCAGTACTTC. It codes for CASSEGLLEVETQYF.

This clone was recorded a few times. The chain links TRBV18 to TRBJ2-3, with D possibly being TRBD2 (6 bases). Trimming pared 2 bases from V and 0 bases from J, leaving 21 bases between. CDR1 KGHSH and CDR2 LQKENI come from the germline V gene. There are 19 residues in the CDR3. This CDR3 reads CASSPFMEGSLTSTDTQYF. Written as DNA, the CDR3 is TGTGCCAGCTCACCATTTATGGAGGGATCCCTAACTAGCACAGATACGCAGTATTTT.

This clone was recorded a few times. V gene TRBV7-3 combines with J gene TRBJ2-1; TRBD1 matches at 7 bases. V shed 1 base, J shed 4 bases, and the junction held 4 bases outside the gene matches. Germline CDR1 SGHTA, CDR2 FQGTGA. This CDR3 has 15 amino acids. This CDR3 is CASSLIPGQYNEQFF. CDR3 sequence (DNA): TGTGCCAGCAGCTTAATTCCGGGACAGTACAATGAGCAGTTCTTC. The complete variable domain, with remaining parts taken from reference TRBV7-3 and TRBJ2-1, reads GAGVSQTPSNKVTEKGKYVELRCDPISGHTALYWYRQSLGQGPEFLIYFQGTGAADDSGLPNDRFFAVRPEGSVSTLKIQRTERGDSAVYLCASSLIPGQYNEQFFGPGTRLTVL.

The table lists this clone with a few counts. V gene TRBV30 combines with J gene TRBJ2-6, with TRBD1 matching over 10 bases. The trim removed 5 bases at V and 0 bases at J, leaving 1 base unmatched. Germline assignment: CDR1 GTSNPN and CDR2 SVGIG (reference sequence). The CDR3 contains 15 residues. The CDR3: CAWGQGDSGANVLTF. The CDR3 nucleotides read TGTGCCTGGGGACAGGGGGACTCTGGGGCCAACGTCCTGACTTTC.

This clone occurred a few times. The chain employs TRBV29-1 and TRBJ1-1; 8 nucleotides agree with TRBD1. The CDR3 has 13 residues. Germline assignment: CDR1 SQVTM and CDR2 ANQGSEA. The ends lost 7 bases at V and 0 bases at J; junction bases unmatched: 4. The CDR3 sequence: CSARTGMNTEAFF. CDR3 DNA: TGCAGCGCCCGGACAGGGATGAACACTGAAGCTTTCTTT.

V and J are TRBV27 and TRBJ1-2; weak D call: TRBD1 (5 bases). The CDR3 sequence is 15 residues long. Trimming took off 6 bases at V and 3 bases at J, with 17 bases between the two ends. Germline CDR1 MNHEY, CDR2 SMNVEV (reference sequence). DNA of the CDR3: TGTGCCAGCAGCCCTAACAGGATCCTAGACTATGGCTACACCTTC. It encodes CASSPNRILDYGYTF.

In its sample, this clone was seen a few times. The chain employs TRBV15 and TRBJ2-5, with 7 bases matching TRBD2. The V segment lost 1 base and the J segment 1 base; nucleotides outside the gene matches: 3. The CDR3 has 15 residues. CDR1 and CDR2 from the germline V gene are LNHNV and YYDKDF (reference sequence). CDR3 sequence (DNA): TGTGCCACCAGCAGAGGTGGGACTATCCAAGAGACCCAGTACTTC. Protein: CATSRGGTIQETQYF.

The chain employs TRBV5-1 and TRBJ2-3; TRBD1 agrees at 7 bases. CDR3 length: 13 amino acids. Germline CDR1 SGHRS, CDR2 YFSETQ. V trimming: 4 bases; J trimming: 4 bases; junction bases outside the gene matches: 3. This CDR3 is CASSIGQADTQYF. The CDR3 coding sequence is TGCGCCAGCAGCATCGGACAGGCAGATACGCAGTATTTT.

This clone appeared a few times. V gene TRBV7-2 combines with J gene TRBJ2-3; a weak D match, TRBD2 (5 bases). The CDR3 has 15 amino acids. CDR1 and CDR2 from the germline V gene are SGHTA and FQGNSA. V dropped 4 bases and J dropped 1 base, with 12 bases sitting between them. Here the CDR3 DNA reads TGTGCCAGCAGCTCAGACTACTTACGCACAGATACGCAGTATTTT. Protein product: CASSSDYLRTDTQYF.

This clone was picked up one time. The rearrangement joins TRBV7-7 to TRBJ2-5, with 10 bases aligning to TRBD1. From germline, CDR1 is SSHAT and CDR2 FNYEAQ (reference sequence). This CDR3 is built from 15 residues. The DNA of the CDR3 is TGTGCTAGCGCGGGGGGACAGGGGTTTCAAGAGACCCAGTACTTC. Translation: CASAGGQGFQETQYF.

CDR3 sequence reads: CASSPPQGSGTTYEQYF. CDR3 coding DNA: TGTGCCAGCTCGCCCCCTCAAGGTAGCGGGACCACCTACGAGCAGTACTTC. This sequence joins TRBV18 and TRBJ2-7; 8 bases fit TRBD2. The CDR3 contains 17 residues. With V trimmed by 6 bases and J by 2 bases, 15 bases remained unmatched. Germline V CDR1 and CDR2: KGHSH, LQKENI.

The rearrangement joins TRBV14 to TRBJ2-6; tentatively, D is TRBD2 (6 bases). Trimming took 0 bases from V and 1 from J, leaving 13 bases between them. Per the germline V gene, CDR1 is SGHDN and CDR2 is FVKESK. The CDR3 runs 18 residues. This CDR3 is CASSQERRVGSGANVLTF. The CDR3 DNA reads TGTGCCAGCAGCCAAGAGAGGAGGGTAGGATCTGGGGCCAACGTCCTGACTTTC.

This clone was seen a few times. The rearrangement joins TRBV7-2 to TRBJ2-7, with D hard to call. This CDR3 is built from 11 residues. The V end lost 5 bases, the J end lost 4 bases, and 6 bases lay between the germline ends. CDR1 SGHTA and CDR2 FQGNSA come from the germline V gene. CDR3 nucleotide sequence: TGTGCCAGCAGCCAAGAGTACGAGCAGTACTTC. Amino acids: CASSQEYEQYF.

This clone was picked up a small number of times. The V call is TRBV11-2, the J call TRBJ2-3; 7 positions match TRBD2. V was clipped by 1 base and J by 2 bases; unmatched bases: 9. Germline CDR1 is SGHAT and CDR2 is FQNNGV. The CDR3 has 17 amino acids. The CDR3 spells CASSLVPRSGATDTQYF. CDR3 DNA sequence: TGTGCCAGCAGCTTAGTGCCCCGGAGCGGGGCCACAGATACGCAGTATTTT.

A few counts support this clone. The CDR3 protein is CASGAGAETQYF. Written as DNA, the CDR3 is TGTGCCAGTGGGGCGGGAGCAGAGACCCAGTACTTC. The chain carries TRBV27 and TRBJ2-5; 7 nucleotides align to TRBD2. Trimming cost V 9 bases and J 4 bases; bases outside gene matches: 5. This CDR3 is built from 12 residues. Germline CDR1 reads MNHEY; CDR2 reads SMNVEV (reference sequence).

J is TRBJ2-3 and V is TRBV11-2, with TRBD2 as a possible D gene (5 bases). Deletions cut 5 bases from V and 4 bases from J, with 16 bases between. The length of the CDR3 is 15 residues. In germline, CDR1 is SGHAT, CDR2 FQNNGV. The CDR3 DNA reads TGTGCCAGCAGCCGATCCGGACTGGTTGCAGATACGCAGTATTTT. It translates to CASSRSGLVADTQYF.